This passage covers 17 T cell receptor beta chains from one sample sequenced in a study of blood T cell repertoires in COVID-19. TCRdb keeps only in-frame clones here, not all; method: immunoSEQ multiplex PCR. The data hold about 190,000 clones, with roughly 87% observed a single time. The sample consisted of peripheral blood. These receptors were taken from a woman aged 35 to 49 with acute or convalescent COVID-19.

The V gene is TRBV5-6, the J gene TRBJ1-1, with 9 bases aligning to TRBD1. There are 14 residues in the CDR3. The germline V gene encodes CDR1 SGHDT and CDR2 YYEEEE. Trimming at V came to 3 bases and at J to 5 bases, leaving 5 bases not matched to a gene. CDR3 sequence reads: CASSSWDRETEAFF. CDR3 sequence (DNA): TGTGCCAGCAGCTCGTGGGACAGGGAGACTGAAGCTTTCTTT.

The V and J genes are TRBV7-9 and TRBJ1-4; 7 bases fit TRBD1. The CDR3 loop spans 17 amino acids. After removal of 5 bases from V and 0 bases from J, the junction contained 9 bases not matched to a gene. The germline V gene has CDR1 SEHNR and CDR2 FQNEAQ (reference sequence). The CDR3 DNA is TGTGCCAGCAGCCATACGTGGACAGGTGCAACTAATGAAAAACTGTTTTTT. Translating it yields CASSHTWTGATNEKLFF.

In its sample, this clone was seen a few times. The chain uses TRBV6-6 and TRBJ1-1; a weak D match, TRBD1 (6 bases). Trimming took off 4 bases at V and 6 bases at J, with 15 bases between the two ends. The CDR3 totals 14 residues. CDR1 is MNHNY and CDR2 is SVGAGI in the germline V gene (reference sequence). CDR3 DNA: TGTGCCAGCAGTTCCGACAGGCGAGGCGCTGAAGCTTTCTTT. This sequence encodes CASSSDRRGAEAFF.

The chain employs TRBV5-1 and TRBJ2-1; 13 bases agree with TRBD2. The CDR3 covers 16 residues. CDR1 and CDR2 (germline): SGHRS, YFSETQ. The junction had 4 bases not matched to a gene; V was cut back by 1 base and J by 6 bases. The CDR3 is CASSLTSGRASNEQFF. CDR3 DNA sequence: TGCGCCAGCAGCTTGACTAGCGGGAGGGCGTCCAATGAGCAGTTCTTC.

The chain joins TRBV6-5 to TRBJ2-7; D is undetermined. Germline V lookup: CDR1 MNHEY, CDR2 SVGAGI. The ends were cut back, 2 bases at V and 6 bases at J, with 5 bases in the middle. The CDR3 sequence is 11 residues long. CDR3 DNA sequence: TGTGCCAGCAGTTACATATGCGAGCAGTACTTC. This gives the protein CASSYICEQYF.

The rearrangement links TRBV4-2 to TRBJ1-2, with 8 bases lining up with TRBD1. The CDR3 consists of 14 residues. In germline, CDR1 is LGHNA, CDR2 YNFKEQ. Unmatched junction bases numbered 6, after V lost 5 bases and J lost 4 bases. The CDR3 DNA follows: TGTGCCAGCAGCAACGACAGGGGAGGCTATGGCTACACCTTC. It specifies CASSNDRGGYGYTF.

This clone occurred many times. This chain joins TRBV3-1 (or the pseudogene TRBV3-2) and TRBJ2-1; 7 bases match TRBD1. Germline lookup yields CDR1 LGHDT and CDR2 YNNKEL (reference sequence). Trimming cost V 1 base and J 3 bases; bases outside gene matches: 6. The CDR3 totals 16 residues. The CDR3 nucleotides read TGTGCCAGCAGCCAAGTGAATTGGGACAGCTACAATGAGCAGTTCTTC. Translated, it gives CASSQVNWDSYNEQFF.

In DNA, the CDR3 is TGTGCCAGCAGTTGGACAGGGGGCGGCTATGGCTACACCTTC. It translates to CASSWTGGGYGYTF. The J gene is TRBJ1-2, the V gene TRBV6-5, with 11 positions matching TRBD1. V lost 4 bases to trimming and J lost 4 bases; unmatched junction nucleotides: 2. There are 14 residues in the CDR3. Germline values: CDR1 MNHEY, CDR2 SVGAGI.

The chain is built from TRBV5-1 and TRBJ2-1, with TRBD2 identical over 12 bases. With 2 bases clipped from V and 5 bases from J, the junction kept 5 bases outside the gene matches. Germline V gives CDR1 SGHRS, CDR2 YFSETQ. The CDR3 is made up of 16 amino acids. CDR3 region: CASSFPLAGGNNEQFF. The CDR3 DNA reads TGCGCCAGCAGCTTCCCCCTAGCGGGGGGGAACAATGAGCAGTTCTTC.

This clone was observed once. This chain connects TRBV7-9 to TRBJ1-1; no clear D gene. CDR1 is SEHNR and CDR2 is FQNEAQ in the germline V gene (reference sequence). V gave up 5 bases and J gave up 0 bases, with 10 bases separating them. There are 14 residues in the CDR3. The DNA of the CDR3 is TGTGCCAGCAGCGCCCGGGTAATGAACACTGAAGCTTTCTTT. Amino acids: CASSARVMNTEAFF.

This chain's CDR3 is CASSASGGFTGELFF. The CDR3 bases are TGTGCCAGCAGCGCTAGCGGGGGGTTTACCGGGGAGCTGTTTTTT. The rearrangement joins TRBV2 to TRBJ2-2, with TRBD2 matching over 11 bases. V lost 6 bases to trimming and J lost 5 bases; unmatched junction nucleotides: 5. The CDR3 runs 15 residues. Germline-derived CDR1 and CDR2 are SNHLY and FYNNEI.

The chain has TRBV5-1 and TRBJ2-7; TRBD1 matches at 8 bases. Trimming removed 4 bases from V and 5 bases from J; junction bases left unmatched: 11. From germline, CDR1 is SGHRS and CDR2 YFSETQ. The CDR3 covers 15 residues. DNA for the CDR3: TGCGCCAGCAGCCTCCGACAGGGGAGTTGGGACGAGCAGTACTTC. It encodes CASSLRQGSWDEQYF.

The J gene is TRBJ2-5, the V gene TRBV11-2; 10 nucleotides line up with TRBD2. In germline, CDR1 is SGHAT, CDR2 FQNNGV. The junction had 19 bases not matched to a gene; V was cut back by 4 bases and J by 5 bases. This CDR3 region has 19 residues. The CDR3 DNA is TGTGCCAGCAGCTCCCGCCCTGGGATAGCGGGGGGTTCATGGGAGACCCAGTACTTC. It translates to CASSSRPGIAGGSWETQYF. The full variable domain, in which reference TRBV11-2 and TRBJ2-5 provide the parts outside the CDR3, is EAGVAQSPRYKIIEKRQSVAFWCNPISGHATLYWYQQILGQGPKLLIQFQNNGVVDDSQLPKDRFSAERLKGVDSTLKIQPAKLEDSAVYLCASSSRPGIAGGSWETQYFGPGTRLLVL.

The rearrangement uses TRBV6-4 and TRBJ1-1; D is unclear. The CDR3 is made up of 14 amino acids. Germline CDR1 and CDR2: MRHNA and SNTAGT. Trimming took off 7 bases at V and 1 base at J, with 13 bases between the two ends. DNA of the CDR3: TGTGCCAGCAAAAGAGGGCATGAGAACACTGAAGCTTTCTTT. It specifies CASKRGHENTEAFF.

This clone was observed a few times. The CDR3 DNA is TGTGCCAGTATGGTGGTAGGAGCGCGAGCTGGTGGCTACACCTTC. As protein: CASMVVGARAGGYTF. The chain employs TRBV19 and TRBJ1-2; D remains ambiguous. CDR3 length equals 15 residues. The V gene's germline CDR1 is LNHDA and CDR2 SQIVND (reference sequence). V dropped 7 bases and J dropped 7 bases, with 22 bases sitting between them. Full variable domain (rest looked up from reference TRBV19 and TRBJ1-2): DGGITQSPKYLFRKEGQNVTLSCEQNLNHDAMYWYRQDPGQGLRLIYYSQIVNDFQKGDIAEGYSVSREKKESFPLTVTSAQKNPTAFYLCASMVVGARAGGYTFGSGTRLTVV.

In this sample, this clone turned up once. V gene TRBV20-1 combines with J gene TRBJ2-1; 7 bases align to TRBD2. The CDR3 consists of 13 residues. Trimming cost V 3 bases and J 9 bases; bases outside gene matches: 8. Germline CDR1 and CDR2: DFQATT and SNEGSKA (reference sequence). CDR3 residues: CSASRREIGEQFF. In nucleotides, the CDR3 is TGCAGTGCTAGTAGGCGGGAGATCGGTGAGCAGTTCTTC.

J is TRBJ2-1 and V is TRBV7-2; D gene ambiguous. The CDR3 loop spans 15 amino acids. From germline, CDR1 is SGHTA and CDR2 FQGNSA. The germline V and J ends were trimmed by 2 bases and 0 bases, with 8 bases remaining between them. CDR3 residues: CASSLMESSYNEQFF. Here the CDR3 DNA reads TGTGCCAGCAGCTTAATGGAGAGCTCCTACAATGAGCAGTTCTTC.